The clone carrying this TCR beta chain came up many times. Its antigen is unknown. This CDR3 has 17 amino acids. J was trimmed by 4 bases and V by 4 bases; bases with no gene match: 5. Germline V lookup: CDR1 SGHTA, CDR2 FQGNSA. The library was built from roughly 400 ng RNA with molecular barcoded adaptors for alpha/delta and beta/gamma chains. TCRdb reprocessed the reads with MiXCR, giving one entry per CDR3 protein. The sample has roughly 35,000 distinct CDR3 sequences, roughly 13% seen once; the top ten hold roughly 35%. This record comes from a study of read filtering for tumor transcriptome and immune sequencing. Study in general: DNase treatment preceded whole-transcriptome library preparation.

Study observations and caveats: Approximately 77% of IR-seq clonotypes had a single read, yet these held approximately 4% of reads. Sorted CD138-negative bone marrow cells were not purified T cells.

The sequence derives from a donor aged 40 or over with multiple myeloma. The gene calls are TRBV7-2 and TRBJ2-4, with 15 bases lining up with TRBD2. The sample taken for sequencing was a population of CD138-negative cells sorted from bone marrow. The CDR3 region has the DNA TGTGCCAGCAGCTCGGGACTAGCGGGAGGAGGAAAAAACATTCAGTACTTC. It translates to CASSSGLAGGGKNIQYF. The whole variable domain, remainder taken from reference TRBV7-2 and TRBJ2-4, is GAGVSQSPSNKVTEKGKDVELRCDPISGHTALYWYRQSLGQGLEFLIYFQGNSAPDKSGLPSDRFSAERTGGSVSTLTIQRTQQEDSAVYLCASSSGLAGGGKNIQYFGAGTRLSVL.